This T cell receptor (beta chain) was sequenced in a study of response to subunit inactivated influenza vaccine. Overall study results and limits: Each seasonal influenza vaccination recruits few new T cells, the authors suggested.

TCRdb fed the RT-PCR reads into MiXCR, producing one record per CDR3 protein. This sample yields some 500,000 distinct CDR3 sequences, of which over 10% are seen a single time; around 13% belongs to the top ten. This clonotype turned up a few times. Its antigen is currently unknown. Germline CDR1 DFQATT, CDR2 SNEGSKA (reference sequence). There are 14 residues in the CDR3. V dropped 5 bases and J dropped 1 base, with 14 bases sitting between them. The sequence derives from a man aged 45-65 years who received an inactivated influenza vaccine. The sample in question was PBMCs from blood, obtained roughly 48 days after vaccination. The chain carries TRBV20-1 and TRBJ2-5, with a possible D match to TRBD1 (6 bases). CDR3 region: CSASRPGAQETQYF. The CDR3 DNA sequence: TGCAGTGCTTCTAGACCAGGGGCCCAAGAGACCCAGTACTTC.